One TCR beta chain is described in this entry. No antigen is known for it. The data are from a study of OX40 agonist ivuxolimab in advanced cancers. Overall study: Clinicians treated patients with ivuxolimab, an agonistic anti-OX40 (CD134) antibody. Two cutaneous melanoma patients and one hepatocellular carcinoma patient, three in all, had partial responses. Notes on the study in general: There was clonal expansion of CD4+ and CD8+ blood T cells by week 6 at 0.1 to 3.0 mg/kg.

Germline V gene sequence: CDR1 MGHDK, CDR2 SYGVNS. This CDR3 contains 13 residues. V dropped 5 bases and J dropped 8; count of bases not matched to a gene: 6. Using immunoSEQ multiplex PCR, the repertoire was profiled, and TCRdb retains in-frame clones only, with some absent. This sample has about 68,000 clones; roughly 84% occur once, and the top ten carry approximately 0.68%. The source material was CD4+ or CD8+ T cells sorted from blood, sampled in a trial of the OX40 agonist ivuxolimab. This TCR came from an adult with an advanced solid tumor such as melanoma, head and neck, liver or kidney cancer. The chain couples TRBV25-1 to TRBJ1-2; 9 positions match TRBD1. CDR3 residues: CASSHRDRDGYTF. In nucleotides, the CDR3 is TGTGCCAGCAGTCACCGGGACAGGGACGGCTACACCTTC.